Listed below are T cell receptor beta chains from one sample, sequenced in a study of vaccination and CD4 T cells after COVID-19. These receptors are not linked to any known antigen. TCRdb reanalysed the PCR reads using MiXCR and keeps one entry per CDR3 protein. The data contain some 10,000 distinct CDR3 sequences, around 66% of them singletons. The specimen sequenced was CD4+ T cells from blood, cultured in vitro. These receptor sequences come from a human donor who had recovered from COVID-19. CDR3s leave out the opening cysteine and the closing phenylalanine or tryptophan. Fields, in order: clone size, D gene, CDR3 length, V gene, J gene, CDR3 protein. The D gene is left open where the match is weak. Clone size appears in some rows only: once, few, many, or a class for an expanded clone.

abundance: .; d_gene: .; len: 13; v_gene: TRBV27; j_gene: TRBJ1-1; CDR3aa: ASSSRSQGGTEAF
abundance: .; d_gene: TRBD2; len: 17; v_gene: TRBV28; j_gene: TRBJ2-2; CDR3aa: ASSSSPPLLAGSTGELF
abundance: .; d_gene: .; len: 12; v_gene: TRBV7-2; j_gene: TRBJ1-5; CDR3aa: ASSRLGGKEPQH
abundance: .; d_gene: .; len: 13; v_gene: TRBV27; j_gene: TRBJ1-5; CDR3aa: ASSLKPSGGQPQH
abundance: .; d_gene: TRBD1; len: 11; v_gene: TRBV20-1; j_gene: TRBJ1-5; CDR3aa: SARTGSNQPQH
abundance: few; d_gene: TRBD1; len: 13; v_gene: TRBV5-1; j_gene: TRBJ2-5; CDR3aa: ASSLGQGSRKTQY
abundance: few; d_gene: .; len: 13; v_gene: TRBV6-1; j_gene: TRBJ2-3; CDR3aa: ASSPSRDFTDTQY
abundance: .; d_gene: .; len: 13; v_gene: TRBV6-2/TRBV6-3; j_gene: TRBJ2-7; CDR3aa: ASSYSRGRLYEQY
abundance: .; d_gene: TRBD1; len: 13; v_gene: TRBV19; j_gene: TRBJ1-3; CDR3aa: ASSIGDSSGNTIY
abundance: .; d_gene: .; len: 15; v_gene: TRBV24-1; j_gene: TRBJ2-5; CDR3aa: ATSDLLYDRGQETQY
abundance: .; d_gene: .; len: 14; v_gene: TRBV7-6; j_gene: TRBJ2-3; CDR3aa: ASSLARGRSTDTQY
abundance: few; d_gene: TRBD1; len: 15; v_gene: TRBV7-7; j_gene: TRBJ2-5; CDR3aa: ASSLAPRTGGQETQY
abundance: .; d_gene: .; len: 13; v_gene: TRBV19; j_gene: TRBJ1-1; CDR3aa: ASILGGGGRDEAF
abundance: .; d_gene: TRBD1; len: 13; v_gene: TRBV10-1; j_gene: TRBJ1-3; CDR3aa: ATAPGDSSGNTIY
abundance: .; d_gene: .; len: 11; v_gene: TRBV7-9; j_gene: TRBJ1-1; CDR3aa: ASSFSEVTEAF
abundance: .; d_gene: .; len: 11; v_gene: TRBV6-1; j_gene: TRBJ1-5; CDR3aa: ASSPDGNQPQH
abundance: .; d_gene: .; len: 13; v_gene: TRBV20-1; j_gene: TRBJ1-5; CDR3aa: SARVLGGGNQPQH
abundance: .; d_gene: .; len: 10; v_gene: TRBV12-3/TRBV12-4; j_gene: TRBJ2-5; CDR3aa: ASSFRLETQY
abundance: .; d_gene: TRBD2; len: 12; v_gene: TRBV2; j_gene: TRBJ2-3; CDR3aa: ASSPGLASDTQY
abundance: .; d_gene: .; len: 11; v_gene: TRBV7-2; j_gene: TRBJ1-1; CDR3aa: ASSYTGSSEAF
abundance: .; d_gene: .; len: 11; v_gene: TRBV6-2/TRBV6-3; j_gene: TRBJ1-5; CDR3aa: ASTGRSNQPQH
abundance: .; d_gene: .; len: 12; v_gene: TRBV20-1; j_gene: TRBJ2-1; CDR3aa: SAPGHSSYNEQF
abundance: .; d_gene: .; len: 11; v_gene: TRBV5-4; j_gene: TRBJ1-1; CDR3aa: ASTEVGGTEAF
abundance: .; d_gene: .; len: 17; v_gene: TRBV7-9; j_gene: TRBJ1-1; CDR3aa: ASSPLGYRGRGGNTEAF
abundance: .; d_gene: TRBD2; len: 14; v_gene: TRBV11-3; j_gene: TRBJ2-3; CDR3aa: ASSPSASGGTDTQY
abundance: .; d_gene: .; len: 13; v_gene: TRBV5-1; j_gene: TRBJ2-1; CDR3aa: ASSLWGSSYNEQF
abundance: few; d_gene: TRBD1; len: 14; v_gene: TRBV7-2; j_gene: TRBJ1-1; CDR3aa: ASSLGKTGGWTEAF
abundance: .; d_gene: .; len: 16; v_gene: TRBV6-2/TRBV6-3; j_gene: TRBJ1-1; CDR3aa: ASSYPSMGLRGNTEAF
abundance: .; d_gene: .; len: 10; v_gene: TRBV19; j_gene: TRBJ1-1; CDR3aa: ASSIEGSEAF
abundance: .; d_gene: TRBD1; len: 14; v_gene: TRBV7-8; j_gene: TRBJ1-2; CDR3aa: ASSPISPGTGYGYT
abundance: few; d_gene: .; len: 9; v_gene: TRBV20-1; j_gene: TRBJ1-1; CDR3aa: SARQGPEAF
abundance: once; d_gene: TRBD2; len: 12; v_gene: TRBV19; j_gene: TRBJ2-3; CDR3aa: ASTLAGSTDTQY
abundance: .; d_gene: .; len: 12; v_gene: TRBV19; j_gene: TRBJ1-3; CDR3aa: ATRVTSSGNTIY
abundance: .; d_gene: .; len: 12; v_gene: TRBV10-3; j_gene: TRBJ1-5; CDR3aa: AISESAGNQPQH
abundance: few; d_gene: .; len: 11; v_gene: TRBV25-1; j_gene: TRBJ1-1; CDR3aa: ASSESRGARAF
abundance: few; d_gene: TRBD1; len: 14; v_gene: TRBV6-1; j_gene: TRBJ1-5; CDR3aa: ASSGQDRVSNQPQH